Listed here are 29 T cell receptor beta chains from one sample, sequenced in a study of T-cell memory formation after mild COVID-19. TCRdb recomputed calls from the 5' RACE reads with MiXCR, one row per CDR3 protein. The table records roughly 89,000 distinct CDR3 sequences, approximately 16% of them present only once. The specimen sequenced was PBMCs or a T cell subset sorted from them (not recorded which). The receptors derive from a man younger than 30 who had mild COVID-19 (a few samples of this study predate the infection). Cell type and time point are not known.

This clonotype turned up a few times. The gene calls are TRBV9 and TRBJ2-3; TRBD2 aligns across 14 bases. The CDR3 spans 20 residues. CDR1 and CDR2 (germline): SGDLS, YYNGEE. V was clipped by 4 bases and J by 4 bases; unmatched bases: 17. In nucleotides, the CDR3 is TGTGCCAGCAGCCTGCCCAAGACTAGCGGGGGGGGTCGCGGCGCAGATACGCAGTATTTT. It encodes CASSLPKTSGGGRGADTQYF.

This clonotype was counted only a few times. The CDR3: CASSPSVGSYEQYV. CDR3 DNA sequence: TGCGCCAGCAGCCCTTCTGTGGGCTCCTACGAGCAGTACGTC. This sequence joins TRBV4-1 and TRBJ2-7; D gene unclear. The ends were cut back, 4 bases at V and 0 bases at J, with 10 bases in the middle. The CDR3 runs to 14 residues. Germline CDR1 and CDR2: MGHRA and YSYEKL.

The chain joins TRBV7-2 to TRBJ2-1; TRBD2 agrees at 9 bases. CDR1 is SGHTA, CDR2 FQGNSA, per germline. The CDR3 covers 17 residues. The trim removed 0 bases at V and 5 bases at J, leaving 8 bases unmatched. The CDR3 reads CASSLAGGGAPHNEQFF. For the CDR3, the DNA is TGTGCCAGCAGCTTAGCTGGCGGGGGGGCCCCCCACAATGAGCAGTTCTTC.

The gene calls are TRBV6-2 or TRBV6-3 and TRBJ2-7; tentatively, D is TRBD1 (6 bases). V lost 3 bases, J lost 7 bases, and 7 bases lay in between. The length of the CDR3 is 11 residues. Looked up from germline, CDR1 is MNHEY and CDR2 is SVGEGT. The CDR3 sequence is CASSYGTEQYV. The CDR3 nucleotides are TGTGCCAGCAGTTATGGGACAGAGCAGTACGTC.

This clonotype was detected only a few times. This chain connects TRBV3-1 to TRBJ2-1; D is possibly TRBD2 (6 bases). Trimming took off 4 bases at V and 4 bases at J, with 11 bases between the two ends. Germline CDR1 reads LGHDT; CDR2 reads YNNKEL (reference sequence). This CDR3 is built from 14 residues. CDR3 region: CASSLRDWYNEQFF. The CDR3 DNA is TGTGCCAGCAGCCTACGGGACTGGTACAATGAGCAGTTCTTC.

The sample holds a few counts of this clonotype. The rearrangement uses TRBV11-2 and TRBJ2-5; possible D gene TRBD1, 6 bases. The ends were cut back, 4 bases at V and 5 bases at J, with 17 bases in the middle. CDR1 and CDR2 (germline): SGHAT, FQNNGV. The CDR3 loop spans 15 amino acids. The CDR3 sequence: CASSSFTGLRETQYF. DNA for the CDR3: TGTGCCAGCAGCTCGTTTACAGGGCTCAGGGAGACCCAGTACTTC.

This clonotype showed up just a few times. The gene calls are TRBV9 and TRBJ2-1; 9 bases align to TRBD1. Germline assignment: CDR1 SGDLS and CDR2 YYNGEE. V lost 4 bases to trimming and J lost 3 bases; unmatched junction nucleotides: 5. The CDR3 has 15 residues. The CDR3 DNA reads TGTGCCAGCAGCCCCCGGGACAGGGTCTACAATGAGCAGTTCTTC. Translating it yields CASSPRDRVYNEQFF. Complete variable domain (other parts from reference TRBV9 and TRBJ2-1): DSGVTQTPKHLITATGQRVTLRCSPRSGDLSVYWYQQSLDQGLQFLIQYYNGEERAKGNILERFSAQQFPDLHSELNLSSLELGDSALYFCASSPRDRVYNEQFFGPGTRLTVL.

The chain carries TRBV6-5 and TRBJ2-1; 11 nucleotides align to TRBD2. The V gene's germline CDR1 is MNHEY and CDR2 SVGAGI. Trimming cost V 5 bases and J 7 bases; bases outside gene matches: 13. The CDR3 sequence is 17 residues long. For the CDR3, the DNA is TGTGCCAGCAGTCCGGAGTTAGCGGGGGGGCGCGGTAATGAGCAGTTCTTC. This gives the protein CASSPELAGGRGNEQFF.

The rearrangement joins TRBV6-2 or TRBV6-3 to TRBJ1-6, with D unclear. Germline CDR1 reads MNHEY; CDR2 reads SVGEGT. Between the trimmed V and J ends, which lost 5 bases and 5 bases, there was a span of 25 bases. The CDR3 spans 19 residues. The CDR3 spells CASSPIPRASGRNNSPLHF. The CDR3 coding sequence is TGTGCCAGCAGTCCTATCCCCCGCGCCTCCGGTCGGAATAATTCACCCCTCCACTTT.

The chain uses TRBV4-2 and TRBJ2-5, with 7 positions matching TRBD1. Losses at the gene ends were 1 base for V and 3 bases for J; bases not matched to a gene: 5. Germline assignment: CDR1 LGHNA and CDR2 YNFKEQ. This CDR3 region has 15 residues. CDR3 sequence reads: CASSQVDRAKETQYF. For the CDR3, the DNA is TGTGCCAGCAGCCAAGTCGACAGGGCCAAAGAGACCCAGTACTTC.

This clonotype was observed a few times. This chain joins TRBV15 and TRBJ2-7, with D possibly matching TRBD1 (5 bases). The CDR3 runs 15 residues. Between the trimmed V and J ends, which lost 1 base and 3 bases, there was a span of 13 bases. Germline V gives CDR1 LNHNV, CDR2 YYDKDF (reference sequence). The CDR3 bases are TGTGCCACCAGCAGAGGCAGGGTGCGGAGCTACGAGCAGTACGTC. It specifies CATSRGRVRSYEQYV.

V and J are TRBV9 and TRBJ1-6; D might be TRBD1 (5 bases). Germline V gene lookup returns CDR1 SGDLS and CDR2 YYNGEE. The CDR3 loop spans 13 amino acids. The V gene lost 4 bases and the J gene lost 10 bases, with 12 bases spanning the gap. Here the CDR3 reads CASSPGTLSPLHF. CDR3 DNA: TGTGCCAGCAGCCCGGGGACTCTGTCACCCCTCCACTTT.

V is TRBV7-3 and J is TRBJ2-3; D not certain. Germline CDR1 SGHTA, CDR2 FQGTGA. The CDR3 length is 14 residues. Trimming took 7 bases from V and 0 from J, leaving 11 bases between them. The CDR3 here is CASKHYPSTDTQYF. The CDR3 nucleotides are TGTGCCAGCAAGCACTACCCTAGCACAGATACGCAGTATTTT.

This clonotype has just a few counts. The chain carries TRBV6-6 and TRBJ2-1; D might be TRBD1 (5 bases). This CDR3 spans 12 amino acids. The V end lost 0 bases, the J end lost 8 bases, and 5 bases lay between the germline ends. In germline, CDR1 is MNHNY, CDR2 SVGAGI (reference sequence). Written as DNA, the CDR3 is TGTGCCAGCAGTTACTCAGGGGATGAGCAGTTCTTC. Protein: CASSYSGDEQFF.

At least ten counts were recorded for this clonotype. CDR3 sequence (DNA): TGTGCCAGCAGTCCGGGGTTCTCCTACGAGCAGTACTTC. It translates to CASSPGFSYEQYF. This chain joins TRBV12-3 or TRBV12-4 and TRBJ2-7; D might be TRBD2 (5 bases). Trimming removed 5 bases from V and 0 bases from J, with 8 bases in between. This CDR3 is built from 13 residues.

This clonotype was seen a few times. The J gene is TRBJ2-5, the V gene TRBV7-3, with 7 positions matching TRBD1. V was clipped by 5 bases and J by 2 bases; unmatched bases: 8. The CDR3 is 15 residues long. Germline V gene lookup returns CDR1 SGHTA and CDR2 FQGTGA. The CDR3 sequence: CASSRRVGQQETQYF. The CDR3 nucleotides read TGTGCCAGCAGCCGAAGGGTGGGACAGCAAGAGACCCAGTACTTC.

This chain links TRBV7-2 with TRBJ2-7; 10 positions match TRBD1. This CDR3 spans 12 amino acids. CDR1 is SGHTA and CDR2 is FQGNSA in the germline V gene. Germline trimming cut 8 bases from V and 4 bases from J; bases unmatched to any gene: 2. CDR3 DNA sequence: TGTGCCAGCGGGACAGGGGTTTACGAGCAGTACTTC. It encodes CASGTGVYEQYF.

This clonotype was observed many times. The chain links TRBV15 to TRBJ2-1; no reliable D call. The germline V gene encodes CDR1 LNHNV and CDR2 YYDKDF (reference sequence). The CDR3 sequence is 14 residues long. V gave up 1 base and J gave up 6 bases, with 10 bases separating them. CDR3 sequence (DNA): TGTGCCACCAGCAGAGCCCTCGGACGCAATGAGCAGTTCTTC. It specifies CATSRALGRNEQFF.

The chain recombines TRBV14 with TRBJ1-1; D uncertain. This CDR3 contains 14 residues. V was cut by 1 base and J by 4 bases, with 10 bases left in between. Germline lookup yields CDR1 SGHDN and CDR2 FVKESK. The CDR3 DNA is TGTGCCAGCAGCCAAGTAGGTAGGCCCACTGAAGCTTTCTTT. Its protein is CASSQVGRPTEAFF.

This sequence joins TRBV7-9 and TRBJ1-1; 7 bases align to TRBD1. The ends lost 6 bases at V and 0 bases at J; junction bases unmatched: 7. The CDR3 runs 15 residues. CDR1 is SEHNR, CDR2 FQNEAQ, per germline (reference sequence). CDR3 residues: CASRYRDSMNTEAFF. CDR3 DNA sequence: TGTGCCAGCAGATATAGGGACAGCATGAACACTGAAGCTTTCTTT.

The rearrangement joins TRBV5-1 to TRBJ2-3, with 8 bases matching TRBD2. The CDR3 is made up of 15 amino acids. V gave up 5 bases and J gave up 1 base; unmatched junction bases: 6. Per germline, CDR1 SGHRS and CDR2 YFSETQ. The CDR3 loop reads CASSPLAGRTDTQYF. In DNA, the CDR3 is TGCGCCAGCAGTCCGCTAGCGGGTCGCACAGATACGCAGTATTTT.

This clonotype was found a few times. The chain employs TRBV20-1 and TRBJ2-7, with 9 positions matching TRBD2. There are 15 residues in the CDR3. Trimming removed 2 bases from V and 4 bases from J; junction bases left unmatched: 9. Germline lookup yields CDR1 DFQATT and CDR2 SNEGSKA (reference sequence). The CDR3 DNA reads as TGCAGTGCTAGACTTCTTAGCGGGGGCCATTACGAGCAGTACTTC. It encodes CSARLLSGGHYEQYF.

This clonotype came up a few times. V usage is TRBV7-6 and J usage is TRBJ2-3, with 12 bases lining up with TRBD1. CDR3 length equals 17 residues. The trim removed 0 bases at V and 4 bases at J, leaving 5 bases unmatched. The V gene's germline CDR1 is SGHVS and CDR2 FNYEAQ. CDR3 bases: TGTGCCAGCAGCTTAGCTGTGGGGACAGGGGGCGCAGATACGCAGTATTTT. This translates into CASSLAVGTGGADTQYF.

The chain joins TRBV29-1 to TRBJ2-3; D possibly corresponds to TRBD1 (7 bases). This CDR3 has 14 amino acids. The germline V and J ends were trimmed by 6 bases and 4 bases, with 17 bases remaining between them. Germline CDR1 SQVTM, CDR2 ANQGSEA. CDR3 amino acids: CSVQGVRGADTQYF. CDR3 nucleotides: TGCAGCGTCCAGGGGGTAAGGGGGGCAGATACGCAGTATTTT.

This chain links TRBV4-3 with TRBJ2-3; 7 nucleotides line up with TRBD2. The CDR3 totals 14 residues. CDR1 and CDR2 (germline): LGHNA, YSLEER. Trimming at V came to 4 bases and at J to 6 bases, leaving 7 bases not matched to a gene. The CDR3 loop reads CASSRGGDPDTQYF. Here the CDR3 DNA reads TGCGCCAGCAGCCGGGGAGGGGATCCCGATACGCAGTATTTT.

The rearrangement joins TRBV19 to TRBJ1-5, with D uncertain. The CDR3 has 14 amino acids. CDR1 is LNHDA and CDR2 is SQIVND in the germline V gene (reference sequence). V was trimmed by 1 base and J by 4 bases, leaving 8 bases between them. CDR3 residues: CASSIGWGNQPQHF. CDR3 coding DNA: TGTGCCAGTAGTATAGGGTGGGGAAATCAGCCCCAGCATTTT.

The chain recombines TRBV7-9 with TRBJ2-7, with 8 bases fitting TRBD2. The germline gives CDR1 SEHNR, CDR2 FQNEAQ (reference sequence). The V gene end was trimmed by 8 bases and the J gene end by 6 bases; junction bases not matched to a gene: 9. This CDR3 is 13 amino acids long. The CDR3 region has the DNA TGTGCCAGCCTCCCAGCGGGGGTCGGCGAGCAGTACTTC. Translation: CASLPAGVGEQYF.

This clonotype was seen only a few times. This rearrangement joins TRBV10-3 to TRBJ1-5; TRBD1 matches 8 bases. The germline V gene has CDR1 ENHRY and CDR2 SYGVKD. The junction had 8 bases not matched to a gene; V was cut back by 0 bases and J by 7 bases. This CDR3 has 16 residues. The chain's CDR3 is CAISESSAGGAQPQHF. CDR3 sequence (DNA): TGTGCCATCAGTGAGTCGTCGGCAGGGGGCGCCCAGCCCCAGCATTTT.

This clonotype was counted between two and nine times. Here the CDR3 DNA reads TGTGCCAGCTCACCAACCCAGGACTCCACCGGGGAGCTGTTTTTT. Residues: CASSPTQDSTGELFF. The gene calls are TRBV18 and TRBJ2-2; D perhaps matches TRBD2 (5 bases). V gave up 2 bases and J gave up 4 bases, with 11 bases separating them. Per germline, CDR1 KGHSH and CDR2 LQKENI. This CDR3 has 15 residues.